The rows below give T cell receptor beta chains drawn from one sample of a study of T-cell reconstitution after alpha-beta-depleted transplantation in children. From the PCR reads, TCRdb called clonotypes with MiXCR, one entry per CDR3 protein. The data show about 420,000 distinct CDR3 sequences, with around 16% seen just once and around 30% held by the top ten. The specimen was PBMCs, mostly from graft donor cells, collected 360 days after TCRalphabeta/CD19-depleted stem cell transplant. Source of these receptors: a boy in the first two years of life who had a stem cell transplant for Wiskott-Aldrich syndrome, so the T cells may come from the graft donor. CDR3s include the opening cysteine and the closing phenylalanine or tryptophan. A D gene is named only where the DNA matches it firmly. Clone size is not always given. Where it is, it says once, few, many or a class for expanded clones.

j_gene,v_gene,abundance,d_gene,CDR3nt,CDR3aa
TRBJ2-2,TRBV4-3,few,.,TGCGCCAGCAGCCAAGAGGCGCGACTGGTACTCACCGGGGAGCTGTTTTTT,CASSQEARLVLTGELFF
TRBJ2-3,TRBV5-1,few,TRBD2,TGCGCCAGCAGCTGGGGCCTAGCGGGGGACACAGATACGCAGTATTTT,CASSWGLAGDTDTQYF
TRBJ2-3,TRBV12-3/TRBV12-4,.,TRBD2,TGTGCCAGCAGTTTGGGGCTAGCGGGGTTGGATACGCAGTATTTT,CASSLGLAGLDTQYF
TRBJ2-7,TRBV25-1,few,.,TGTGCCAGCAGTGAATACGGGGGGCGCTACGAGCAGTACTTC,CASSEYGGRYEQYF
TRBJ1-5,TRBV29-1,.,.,TGCAGCGTTCGTGCGCAAGCGAATCAGCCCCAGCATTTT,CSVRAQANQPQHF
TRBJ1-5,TRBV12-3/TRBV12-4,few,.,TGTGCCAGCAGTTTGCGGGGGGCGAGCAATCAGCCCCAGCATTTT,CASSLRGASNQPQHF
TRBJ2-1,TRBV7-2,.,.,TGTGCCAGCAGCGTCCGGGACCGGGAATACAATGAGCAGTTCTTC,CASSVRDREYNEQFF
TRBJ2-2,TRBV21-1,.,.,TGTGCCAGCAGCCCAGTCGGGCTAGCGGCGAACACCGGGGAGCTGTTTTTT,CASSPVGLAANTGELFF
TRBJ1-1,TRBV6-1,few,.,TGTGCCAGCCATCTTTCCCCGGCCATGAACACTGAAGCTTTCTTT,CASHLSPAMNTEAFF
TRBJ2-3,TRBV12-3/TRBV12-4,few,TRBD1,TGTGCCAGCAGTTCAACTATGGGACAGGGAGGAACAGATACGCAGTATTTT,CASSSTMGQGGTDTQYF